The T cell receptor beta chain under discussion was sequenced for a study of OX40 agonist ivuxolimab in advanced cancers. The study's findings and limits: Patients who responded partially at 0.1-3.0 mg/kg showed clonal expansion ranking among the lowest.

The CDR3 runs 15 residues. With V trimmed by 1 base and J by 6 bases, 7 bases remained unmatched. CDR1 and CDR2 from the germline V gene are SEHNR and FQNEAQ (reference sequence). TCRdb's copy holds only in-frame clones and misses some; the assay was immunoSEQ multiplex PCR. Of nearly 90,000 clones listed, about 86% were seen once; the top ten hold under 2%. In regard to this clone: The antigen is unknown.

Sample: CD4+ or CD8+ T cells sorted from blood, taken in a trial of the OX40 agonist ivuxolimab. The source is an adult with an advanced solid tumor such as melanoma, head and neck, liver or kidney cancer. The chain links TRBV7-9 to TRBJ1-1; 8 nucleotides line up with TRBD1. CDR3 protein: CASSLVAGTGSEAFF. The CDR3 nucleotides read TGTGCCAGCAGCTTAGTCGCCGGGACAGGATCTGAAGCTTTCTTT.